This passage covers 8 T cell receptor beta chains from one sample sequenced in a study of cytomegalovirus exposure and HLA in healthy donors. PCR amplification relied on 60 Vbeta primers (plus 13 Jbeta primers). Sequencing was performed with immunoSEQ multiplex PCR; in TCRdb, only in-frame clones are kept and a portion is missing. The sample has about 200,000 clones; approximately 78% are singletons. Specimen: PBMCs. Receptors originate from a male donor in good health and CMV-seronegative.

The chain is built from TRBV2 and TRBJ1-2, with 9 bases identical to TRBD1. Germline loops: CDR1 SNHLY, CDR2 FYNNEI. V gave up 6 bases and J gave up 4 bases; unmatched junction bases: 6. This CDR3 region has 14 residues. CDR3 nucleotides: TGTGCCAGCAGGTCGGGACAGGGAGTCTATGGCTACACCTTC. Its protein is CASRSGQGVYGYTF.

The CDR3 nucleotides read TGTGCCAGTAGTACCGGGACAGGGCACCCCTACGAGCAGTACTTC. It translates to CASSTGTGHPYEQYF. V is TRBV19 and J is TRBJ2-7, with 9 bases matching TRBD1. This CDR3 region has 15 residues. V dropped 4 bases and J dropped 2; count of bases not matched to a gene: 6. CDR1 and CDR2 (germline): LNHDA, SQIVND (reference sequence).

This clone was seen a handful of times. The V and J genes are TRBV27 and TRBJ1-5, with D tentatively TRBD1 (6 bases). The germline V and J ends were trimmed by 5 bases and 4 bases, with 12 bases remaining between them. Germline values: CDR1 MNHEY, CDR2 SMNVEV (reference sequence). There are 14 residues in the CDR3. The CDR3: CASSAGTPNQPQHF. The DNA of the CDR3 is TGTGCCAGCAGTGCCGGGACACCTAATCAGCCCCAGCATTTT.

V is TRBV9 and J is TRBJ2-7; 9 positions match TRBD2. Germline CDR1 reads SGDLS; CDR2 reads YYNGEE. V was pared by 0 bases and J by 2 bases, with 3 bases of the junction left unmatched. There are 15 residues in the CDR3. The CDR3 loop reads CASSVETSGPYEQYF. The CDR3 bases are TGTGCCAGCAGCGTAGAGACTAGCGGCCCCTACGAGCAGTACTTC.

The chain joins TRBV25-1 to TRBJ1-6, with 11 bases identical to TRBD1. The CDR3 totals 13 residues. Germline CDR1 is MGHDK and CDR2 is SYGVNS. V was pared by 6 bases and J by 8 bases, with 0 bases of the junction left unmatched. DNA of the CDR3: TGTGCCAGCAGGGGACAGGGGGATTCACCCCTCCACTTT. Translating gives CASRGQGDSPLHF.

The J gene is TRBJ1-1, the V gene TRBV9, with TRBD1 matching over 7 bases. CDR3 size: 14 residues. Germline V gene data show CDR1 as SGDLS and CDR2 as YYNGEE. With 5 bases clipped from V and 0 bases from J, the junction kept 4 bases outside the gene matches. The DNA for the CDR3 is TGTGCCAGCAGAAGGGACAGAGTGAACACTGAAGCTTTCTTT. This gives the protein CASRRDRVNTEAFF.

This clone was seen just once. The chain recombines TRBV7-9 with TRBJ2-7; TRBD1 aligns across 7 bases. The V gene end was trimmed by 1 base and the J gene end by 1 base; junction bases not matched to a gene: 4. Germline V CDR1 and CDR2: SEHNR, FQNEAQ (reference sequence). This CDR3 contains 15 residues. CDR3 coding DNA: TGTGCCAGCAGCTTAGAGGGACAGCCTTCCTACGAGCAGTACTTC. Its protein product is CASSLEGQPSYEQYF.

This clone is medium-sized in the sample. The same CDR3 is also encoded by other DNA sequences in this sample. The rearrangement uses TRBV27 and TRBJ2-7; 7 bases are shared with TRBD1. CDR1 and CDR2 from the germline V gene are MNHEY and SMNVEV (reference sequence). This CDR3 is built from 13 residues. Trimming took 5 bases from V and 0 from J; bases not matched to a gene: 1. The chain's CDR3 is CASSRDSSYEQYF. In DNA, the CDR3 is TGTGCCAGCAGTCGGGACAGCTCCTACGAGCAGTACTTC.